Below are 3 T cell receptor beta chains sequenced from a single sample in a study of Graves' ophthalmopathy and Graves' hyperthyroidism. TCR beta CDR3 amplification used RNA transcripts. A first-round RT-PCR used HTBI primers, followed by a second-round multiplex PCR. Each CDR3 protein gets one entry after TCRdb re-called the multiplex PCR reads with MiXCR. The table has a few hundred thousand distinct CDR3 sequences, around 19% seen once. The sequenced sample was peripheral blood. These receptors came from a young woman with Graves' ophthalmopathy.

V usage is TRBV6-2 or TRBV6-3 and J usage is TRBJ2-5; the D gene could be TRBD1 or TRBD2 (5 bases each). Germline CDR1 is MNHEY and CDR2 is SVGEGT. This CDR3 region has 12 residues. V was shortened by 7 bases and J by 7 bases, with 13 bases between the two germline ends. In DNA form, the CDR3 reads TGTGCCAGCATGTCGGGGCCTGGGACCCAGTACTTC. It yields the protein CASMSGPGTQYF.

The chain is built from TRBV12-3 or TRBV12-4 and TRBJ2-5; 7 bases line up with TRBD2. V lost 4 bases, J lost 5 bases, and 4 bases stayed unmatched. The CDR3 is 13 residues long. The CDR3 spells CASSWDYRETQYF. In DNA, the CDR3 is TGTGCCAGCAGTTGGGACTATAGGGAGACCCAGTACTTC.

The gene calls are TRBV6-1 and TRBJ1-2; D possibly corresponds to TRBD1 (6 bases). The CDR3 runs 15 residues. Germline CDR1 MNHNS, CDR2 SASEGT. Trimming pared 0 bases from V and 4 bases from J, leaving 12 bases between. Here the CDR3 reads CASSEADRILYGYTF. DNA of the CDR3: TGTGCCAGCAGTGAAGCAGACAGGATTCTCTATGGCTACACCTTC.